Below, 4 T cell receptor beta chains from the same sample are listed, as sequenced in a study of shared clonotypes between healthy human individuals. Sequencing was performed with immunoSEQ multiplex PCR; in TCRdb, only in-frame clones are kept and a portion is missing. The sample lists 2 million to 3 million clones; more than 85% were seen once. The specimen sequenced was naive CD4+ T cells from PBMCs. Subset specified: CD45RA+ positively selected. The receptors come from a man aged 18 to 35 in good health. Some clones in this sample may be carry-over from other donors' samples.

This CDR3 reads CASSYTNRVSDYGYTF. CDR3 DNA: TGTGCCAGCAGTTACACAAACAGGGTTTCAGACTATGGCTACACCTTC. The chain couples TRBV6-5 to TRBJ1-2; D is possibly TRBD1 (6 bases). The CDR3 is made up of 16 amino acids. V lost 2 bases to trimming and J lost 3 bases, with 16 bases between them. Germline V gene data show CDR1 as MNHEY and CDR2 as SVGAGI.

CDR3 in amino acids: CASSFATGAPYYGYTF. The CDR3 bases are TGTGCCAGCAGTTTTGCTACAGGCGCGCCATATTATGGCTACACCTTC. The genes are TRBV28 and TRBJ1-2; perhaps TRBD1 as D (5 bases). The CDR3 spans 16 residues. V lost 3 bases, J lost 5 bases, and 19 bases lay in between. Germline V lookup: CDR1 MDHEN, CDR2 SYDVKM.

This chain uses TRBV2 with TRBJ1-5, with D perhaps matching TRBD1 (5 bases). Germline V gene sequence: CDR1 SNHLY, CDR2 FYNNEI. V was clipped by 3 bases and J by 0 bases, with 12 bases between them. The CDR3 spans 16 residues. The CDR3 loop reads CASSDPRAYSNQPQHF. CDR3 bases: TGTGCCAGCAGTGACCCCAGGGCATATAGCAATCAGCCCCAGCATTTT.

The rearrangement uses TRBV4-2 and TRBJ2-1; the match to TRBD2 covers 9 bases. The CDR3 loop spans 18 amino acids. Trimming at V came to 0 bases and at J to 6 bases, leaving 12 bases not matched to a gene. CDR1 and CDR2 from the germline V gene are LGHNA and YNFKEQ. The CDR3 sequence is CASSQDTPSGTERNEQFF. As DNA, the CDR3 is TGTGCCAGCAGCCAAGATACGCCTAGCGGGACCGAACGCAATGAGCAGTTCTTC.